What follows are 14 T cell receptor beta chains derived from one specimen sequenced in a study of CD8+CD57+ T cells in acquired aplastic anemia. Genomic DNA was employed as the template in profiling TCR beta VDJ and CDR3. TCRdb passed the reads through MiXCR, listing each CDR3 protein once. The data hold approximately 170,000 distinct CDR3 sequences, with approximately 44% observed a single time. It was patients with CD8+CD57+ cell expansion by flow cytometry who were chosen for sequencing. The sequenced sample was sorted CD4+, CD8+, or CD8+CD57+ T cells (not recorded which) from PBMCs. These TCRs come from a human donor with aplastic anemia.

V is TRBV15 and J is TRBJ1-2, with TRBD1 identical over 9 bases. Germline values: CDR1 LNHNV, CDR2 YYDKDF (reference sequence). V shed 3 bases and J 7 bases; nucleotides not matched to a gene: 9. The CDR3 totals 15 residues. The CDR3 region has the DNA TGTGCCACCAGCAGGGATAACAGGGGGCAGGGTGGCTACACCTTC. This codes for CATSRDNRGQGGYTF.

The DNA for the CDR3 is TGTGCCAGCAGGGCCGGACATTCGAACACCGGGGAGCTGTTTTTT. Protein sequence: CASRAGHSNTGELFF. This sequence joins TRBV6-1 and TRBJ2-2; D may be TRBD1 (5 bases). Germline V CDR1 and CDR2: MNHNS, SASEGT. Trimming took off 6 bases at V and 0 bases at J, with 11 bases between the two ends. The CDR3 covers 15 residues.

Concerning this clonotype itself: Possible read error: a much larger clone is one base away. The rearrangement joins TRBV7-2 to TRBJ1-3; D is uncertain. The length of the CDR3 is 13 residues. V was cut by 5 bases and J by 2 bases, with 7 bases left in between. CDR1 and CDR2 from the germline V gene are SGHTA and FQGNSA. The CDR3 DNA follows: TGTGCCAGCAGCCTGCCCCCTGGAAACACCATATATTTT. Its protein product is CASSLPPGNTIYF.

This clonotype appeared many times. This chain links TRBV14 with TRBJ2-2; D unresolved. This CDR3 has 13 residues. Germline V gene sequence: CDR1 SGHDN, CDR2 FVKESK. V was clipped by 6 bases and J by 1 base, with 6 bases between them. For the CDR3, the DNA is TGTGCCAGCAGGCCACAGAACACCGGGGAGCTGTTTTTT. Its translation is CASRPQNTGELFF. Complete variable domain (other parts from reference TRBV14 and TRBJ2-2): EAGVTQFPSHSVIEKGQTVTLRCDPISGHDNLYWYRRVMGKEIKFLLHFVKESKQDESGMPNNRFLAERTGGTYSTLKVQPAELEDSGVYFCASRPQNTGELFFGEGSRLTVL.

V is TRBV25-1 and J is TRBJ2-6; D remains ambiguous. V was cut by 6 bases and J by 4 bases, with 7 bases left in between. This CDR3 spans 13 amino acids. Germline CDR1 and CDR2: MGHDK and SYGVNS. CDR3 in DNA: TGTGCCAGCAGGGTGGGAGGGGCCAACGTCCTGACTTTC. Translation gives CASRVGGANVLTF.

This clonotype was found many times. J is TRBJ2-3 and V is TRBV5-1; D may be TRBD2 (5 bases). This CDR3 region has 13 residues. Trimming shortened V by 4 bases and J by 4 bases, and 10 bases separated the two germline ends. From germline, CDR1 is SGHRS and CDR2 YFSETQ. DNA of the CDR3: TGCGCCAGCAGCCGGCCGGGATCAGATACGCAGTATTTT. This translates into CASSRPGSDTQYF.

This clonotype was picked up many times. V gene TRBV19 combines with J gene TRBJ2-1; 9 bases match TRBD2. The V segment lost 1 base and the J segment 5 bases; nucleotides outside the gene matches: 9. This CDR3 comprises 17 residues. Looked up from germline, CDR1 is LNHDA and CDR2 is SQIVND (reference sequence). CDR3 amino acids: CASSIVPRRGGNNEQFF. CDR3 nucleotides: TGTGCCAGTAGTATAGTCCCCCGGCGGGGGGGCAACAATGAGCAGTTCTTC. The whole variable domain, remainder taken from reference TRBV19 and TRBJ2-1, is DGGITQSPKYLFRKEGQNVTLSCEQNLNHDAMYWYRQDPGQGLRLIYYSQIVNDFQKGDIAEGYSVSREKKESFPLTVTSAQKNPTAFYLCASSIVPRRGGNNEQFFGPGTRLTVL.

Notes on this clonotype: The junction does not match germline at one end; this may be a read error. V usage is TRBV10-2 and J usage is TRBJ2-1; D gene ambiguous. The CDR3 runs to 11 residues. Germline CDR1 reads WSHSY; CDR2 reads SAAADI. CDR3 loop: CTSSESQEQFF. In nucleotides, the CDR3 is TGCACCAGCAGCGAGTCACAAGAGCAGTTCTTC.

This clonotype has a count of ten or more. The chain employs TRBV2 and TRBJ2-7; D uncertain. The CDR3 consists of 14 residues. V lost 6 bases, J lost 3 bases, and 15 bases lay in between. Germline-derived CDR1 and CDR2 are SNHLY and FYNNEI. The CDR3 DNA reads TGTGCCAGCAGCCTTAGCTTCCAACTCTACGAGCAGTACTTC. This encodes CASSLSFQLYEQYF.

This clonotype was seen a handful of times. V is TRBV20-1 and J is TRBJ2-3, with D perhaps matching TRBD2 (5 bases). In germline, CDR1 is DFQATT, CDR2 SNEGSKA (reference sequence). The CDR3 extends over 14 amino acids. The CDR3 spells CRDEPRSGTDTQYF. CDR3 DNA: TGCAGAGACGAGCCAAGGTCGGGGACAGATACGCAGTATTTT.

This clonotype was found a few times. The V gene is TRBV19, the J gene TRBJ1-2; D is unclear. The CDR3 totals 15 residues. CDR1 LNHDA and CDR2 SQIVND come from the germline V gene (reference sequence). V gave up 1 base and J gave up 4 bases, with 13 bases separating them. The CDR3 protein is CASSIGRGRTYGYTF. The CDR3 nucleotides are TGTGCCAGTAGTATAGGGCGAGGACGGACCTATGGCTACACCTTC.

Comments on this clonotype: An end of the junction differs from the germline gene, which may be a read error. The CDR3 DNA sequence: TGTGCCATCAGTGGACAGGGAACGGTGAAAAACTGTTTT. Translated, it gives CAISGQGTVKNCF. The chain recombines TRBV10-3 with TRBJ1-4; TRBD1 aligns across 7 bases. The CDR3 is made up of 13 amino acids. Germline CDR1 ENHRY, CDR2 SYGVKD.

In regard to this clonotype: A much larger clonotype is one base distant, so this may be a read error. V gene TRBV4-3 combines with J gene TRBJ2-5; a weak D match, TRBD2 (6 bases). CDR3 length equals 15 residues. Germline loops: CDR1 LGHNA, CDR2 YSLEER. The CDR3 DNA reads as TGCGCCAGCAGCCAAGATGAGGGGCGGGGTAAGACCCTGTACTTC. This gives the protein CASSQDEGRGKTLYF.

Many counts were recorded for this clonotype. The gene calls are TRBV2 and TRBJ2-3; TRBD2 aligns across 9 bases. Unmatched junction bases numbered 6, after V lost 6 bases and J lost 2 bases. The CDR3 length is 15 residues. Germline assignment: CDR1 SNHLY and CDR2 FYNNEI. The chain's CDR3 is CASRGSGGPTDTQYF. The CDR3 DNA follows: TGTGCCAGCAGGGGAAGCGGGGGGCCCACAGATACGCAGTATTTT.